The rows below give T cell receptor beta chains drawn from one sample of a study of blood T cell repertoires in COVID-19. Generated by immunoSEQ multiplex PCR, the TCRdb table keeps only in-frame clones and is missing some. The data show about 180,000 clones, with approximately 79% seen just once and approximately 7.6% held by the top ten. The source material was peripheral blood. The receptors come from a woman in her sixties or seventies with COVID-19, enrolled during active disease. CDR3s include the opening cysteine and the closing phenylalanine or tryptophan. The D gene is left open where the match is weak. The size field is filled for only some rows; it gives once, few, many or a size class.

size	length	D	V	J	DNA	CDR3
-	15	-	TRBV18	TRBJ2-1	TGTGCCAGCTCACCAGGCGAACGGGGGTACAATGAGCAGTTCTTC	CASSPGERGYNEQFF
-	14	TRBD1	TRBV7-3	TRBJ2-7	TGTGCCAGCAGCCCGAGGGGGCCCCCGTACGAGCAGTACTTC	CASSPRGPPYEQYF
-	18	TRBD1	TRBV11-2	TRBJ1-2	TGTGCCAGCAGCTTAGACGGGACAGGGGGCGTGGTTGTCTCTGGCTACACCTTC	CASSLDGTGGVVVSGYTF
-	14	-	TRBV7-2	TRBJ2-3	TGTGCCAGCAGCTTAGTCGTCCTCACAGATACGCAGTATTTT	CASSLVVLTDTQYF
-	16	TRBD2	TRBV15	TRBJ2-3	TGTGCCACCAGCGGAGGGTTGGGAAGCGGGGCAGATACGCAGTATTTT	CATSGGLGSGADTQYF
many	17	-	TRBV25-1	TRBJ2-2	TGTGCCAGCAGTGAAGGAGCCGAGACACGGGATCCGGGGGAGCTGTTTTTT	CASSEGAETRDPGELFF
-	14	-	TRBV6-5	TRBJ2-1	TGTGCCAGCAGGACGCCGGGAAGCGCGGGTGAGCAGTTCTTC	CASRTPGSAGEQFF
few	15	TRBD2	TRBV7-2	TRBJ2-1	TGTGCCAGCAGCTCCCTAGCGGGAGCCCCCAATGAGCAGTTCTTC	CASSSLAGAPNEQFF
-	13	-	TRBV19	TRBJ1-1	TGTGCCAGTAGTACGACATTGAACACTGAAGCTTTCTTT	CASSTTLNTEAFF
-	14	TRBD1	TRBV19	TRBJ1-2	TGTGCCAGTAGTATGGGGGACAGGGGGCATGGCTACACCTTC	CASSMGDRGHGYTF
-	15	TRBD2	TRBV18	TRBJ2-5	TGTGCCAGCTCACCTGGACTAGCGGGAGGTGAGACCCAGTACTTC	CASSPGLAGGETQYF
-	17	TRBD2	TRBV27	TRBJ2-3	TGTGCCAGCAGTCTCTCCGGGACTAGCGGGGTCACAGATACGCAGTATTTT	CASSLSGTSGVTDTQYF
once	15	-	TRBV28	TRBJ2-3	TGTGCCAGCAGTCTAGGATCGGAGGGGACAGATACGCAGTATTTT	CASSLGSEGTDTQYF
-	11	-	TRBV12-5	TRBJ1-2	TGTGCTAGTGACTCGCTCGATGGCTACACCTTC	CASDSLDGYTF
-	14	TRBD1	TRBV5-4	TRBJ2-7	TGTGCCAGCAGCGTGATGACAGGGTCCTACGAGCAGTACTTC	CASSVMTGSYEQYF
once	14	-	TRBV5-1	TRBJ1-1	TGCGCCAGCAGCCTGACAGGAGTGAACACTGAAGCTTTCTTT	CASSLTGVNTEAFF
-	14	-	TRBV19	TRBJ1-5	TGTGCCAGTAAGACAAGGGAGGCCAATCAGCCCCAGCATTTT	CASKTREANQPQHF
-	15	-	TRBV14	TRBJ2-2	TGTGCCAGCAGCCTGTGGAACGTCGGAGCCGGGGAGCTGTTTTTT	CASSLWNVGAGELFF
-	17	TRBD2	TRBV10-3	TRBJ2-1	TGTGCCATCAGTGAGTCACTAGCGGGTGGAGGTCCCAATGAGCAGTTCTTC	CAISESLAGGGPNEQFF
few	13	TRBD2	TRBV29-1	TRBJ2-1	TGCAGCGTAAGCGGGAGTTTCGGTCAGGAGCAGTTCTTC	CSVSGSFGQEQFF
-	14	TRBD2	TRBV6-5	TRBJ2-7	TGTGCCAGCCGGGGAGGGCCTTTGTCCTACGAGCAGTACTTC	CASRGGPLSYEQYF
-	15	TRBD2	TRBV5-1	TRBJ2-5	TGCGCCAGCAGCACTGGGACTACCAGTGGGGAGACCCAGTACTTC	CASSTGTTSGETQYF
few	14	TRBD2	TRBV6-2/TRBV6-3	TRBJ2-3	TGTGCCAGCAGTTCGGGACTAGCCTCAGATACGCAGTATTTT	CASSSGLASDTQYF
-	15	-	TRBV13	TRBJ1-1	TGTGCCAGCAGCTACGACAGGCGGGGGGAAACTGAAGCTTTCTTT	CASSYDRRGETEAFF
-	14	-	TRBV5-1	TRBJ1-3	TGCGCCAGCACCCCCGGGGGCTCTGGAAACACCATATATTTT	CASTPGGSGNTIYF
-	17	-	TRBV5-1	TRBJ2-5	TGCGCCAGCAGGAGGATGGTGGGCTTGACAGGACAAGAGACCCAGTACTTC	CASRRMVGLTGQETQYF
-	11	-	TRBV28	TRBJ2-5	TGTGCCAGCAGTTCGTTAGAGACCCAGTACTTC	CASSSLETQYF
-	16	TRBD1	TRBV28	TRBJ1-1	TGTGCCAGCAGGGCCCCAAAGGGTCAGGGGGCGAGTGAAGCTTTCTTT	CASRAPKGQGASEAFF
-	15	TRBD2	TRBV5-1	TRBJ2-5	TGCGCCAGCAGCCGGAGCGGGGGATGGCAAGAGACCCAGTACTTC	CASSRSGGWQETQYF
-	16	TRBD2	TRBV28	TRBJ2-1	TGTGCCAGCAGTTCTGGGGGGACTAGCGCCCACAATGAGCAGTTCTTC	CASSSGGTSAHNEQFF
-	16	TRBD2	TRBV9	TRBJ2-1	TGTGCCAGCAGGTCAGGCGACGGGGGGGCCTGGAATGAGCAGTTCTTC	CASRSGDGGAWNEQFF